One and the same sample provided the 6 T cell receptor beta chains below, sequenced in a study of T cells in women clearing cervical HPV infection. The protocol was immunoSEQ multiplex PCR, while the TCRdb copy is restricted to in-frame clones and leaves out a portion. The sample holds about 25,000 clones. The sequencing sample was made of blood buffy coat. The origin of the receptors is a woman between 18 and 70 years old with a cervical HPV16 infection that either progressed to CIN3+ or cleared (not recorded which).

Details on this clone: The read terminates 3 residues ahead of where the CDR3 ends, so the germline J gene completes it. V usage is TRBV10-3 and J usage is TRBJ1-6; possibly TRBD1 for D (6 bases). Germline loops: CDR1 ENHRY, CDR2 SYGVKD. The CDR3 has 13 residues. V was cut by 6 bases and J by 5 bases, with 8 bases left in between. CDR3 DNA, as far as it was read: TGTGCCATCAGGGACAGTAATAATTCACCC. Its protein is CAIRDSNNSP. The CDR3 reads in full as CAIRDSNNSPLHF.

The sequenced CDR3 bases are TGTGCCAGCTCACCCGGACTAGCTACGTACGAG. This codes for CASSPGLATYE. The entire CDR3 protein is CASSPGLATYEQYF. This chain links TRBV18 with TRBJ2-7; the match to TRBD2 covers 8 bases. The read halts 3 residues ahead of the CDR3 end, with the missing end drawn from the germline J gene. CDR1 is KGHSH and CDR2 is LQKENI in the germline V gene. V was clipped by 3 bases and J by 4 bases; unmatched bases: 5. The CDR3 has 14 amino acids.

Concerning this clone itself: With the read ending 3 residues before the CDR3 end, the germline J gene is used to fill in that end. The chain couples TRBV2 to TRBJ1-6; 9 bases agree with TRBD1. This CDR3 is built from 15 residues. In germline, CDR1 is SNHLY, CDR2 FYNNEI. V was clipped by 8 bases and J by 5 bases; unmatched bases: 7. CDR3 region: CASRGTGGDNSPLHF. The part of the CDR3 DNA that was read is TGTGCCAGCCGTGGCACAGGGGGCGATAATTCACCC.

Details on this clone: Read coverage stops 3 residues before the CDR3 terminus; the germline J gene supplies the remainder. The chain carries TRBV19 and TRBJ1-2; possible D gene TRBD1, 6 bases. The germline V gene has CDR1 LNHDA and CDR2 SQIVND (reference sequence). The V gene lost 10 bases and the J gene lost 7 bases, with 28 bases spanning the gap. The CDR3 runs to 16 residues. The CDR3 spells CATSSQGRHSAGGYTF. The CDR3 bases that were read are TGTGCCACCTCGTCTCAGGGGCGGCATTCAGCCGGTGGC.

Comments on this clone: The sequence runs out 3 residues before the end of the CDR3; the remainder is reconstructed from the germline J gene. The J gene is TRBJ2-3, the V gene TRBV6-2 or TRBV6-3; TRBD1 aligns across 7 bases. The CDR3 has 13 residues. Germline V gives CDR1 MNHEY, CDR2 SVGEGT. Incomplete CDR3 DNA: TGTGCCACCGAAGGGACAGTTAGGAAGACG. This translates into CATEGTVRKT. The full CDR3 reads CATEGTVRKTQYF.

A word on this clone: The read ends 3 residues before the CDR3 terminus; that terminus is restored from the germline J gene. The V call is TRBV20-1, the J call TRBJ2-3; 9 nucleotides match TRBD2. Germline assignment: CDR1 DFQATT and CDR2 SNEGSKA (reference sequence). V lost 3 bases to trimming and J lost 3 bases; unmatched junction nucleotides: 7. The CDR3 is 15 amino acids. Incomplete CDR3 DNA: TGCAGTGCTAGTGTAGCGGGAGTGGTTACAGATACG. It translates to CSASVAGVVTDT. The full CDR3 protein is CSASVAGVVTDTQYF.